The present entry profiles one TCR beta chain with its context. The CDR3 is made up of 17 amino acids. V was clipped by 3 bases and J by 8 bases, with 23 bases between them. Germline V lookup: CDR1 SNHLY, CDR2 FYNNEI. The record originates from a study of cytomegalovirus exposure and HLA in healthy donors. Primers for the PCR totalled 60 Vbeta and 13 Jbeta. Generated by immunoSEQ multiplex PCR, the TCRdb table keeps only in-frame clones and is missing some. The sample contains 140,000 to 150,000 clones, around 75% of which appear only once. This sequence originates from a woman aged 18-29 years in good health and CMV-seronegative. The V and J genes are TRBV2 and TRBJ2-1, with D maybe TRBD2 (5 bases). Input material: PBMCs. The chain's CDR3 is CASSDFPTGISDDEQFF. CDR3 nucleotide sequence: TGTGCCAGCAGTGATTTCCCCACCGGGATATCGGACGATGAGCAGTTCTTC.